The 10 T cell receptor beta chains below come from one sample, sequenced in a study of CD8 T cells in Susac syndrome. An input of about 0.5 to 1 ug of RNA was subjected to reverse transcription using random hexamers. TCRdb called the immunoSEQ multiplex PCR reads again in MiXCR, with one record for every CDR3 protein. Altogether about 130,000 distinct CDR3 sequences are present, about 95% being singletons, with the ten largest covering 0.15% to 0.2%. What was sequenced was CD8+ T cells from PBMCs. The origin of the receptors is a human donor with Susac syndrome.

The chain employs TRBV4-1 and TRBJ2-5, with a possible D match to TRBD2 (7 bases). Germline values: CDR1 MGHRA, CDR2 YSYEKL. V was pared by 1 base and J by 5 bases, with 11 bases between. CDR3 length equals 14 residues. For the CDR3, the DNA is TGCGCCAGCAGCCAAGGCGGGGGCGGGGAGACCCAGTACTTC. Protein: CASSQGGGGETQYF.

The gene calls are TRBV6-1 and TRBJ2-7; 13 positions agree with TRBD2. This CDR3 spans 16 amino acids. Per the germline V gene, CDR1 is MNHNS and CDR2 is SASEGT. V gave up 6 bases and J gave up 2 bases; unmatched junction bases: 7. CDR3 DNA sequence: TGTGCCAGCAGGCAAAAACTAGCGGGAGGGCCCTACGAGCAGTACTTC. Amino acids: CASRQKLAGGPYEQYF.

In its sample, this clonotype was seen once. V usage is TRBV9 and J usage is TRBJ2-7; 8 bases agree with TRBD1. The germline gives CDR1 SGDLS, CDR2 YYNGEE. V shed 8 bases and J 2 bases; nucleotides not matched to a gene: 3. The length of the CDR3 is 12 residues. The CDR3 nucleotides read TGTGCCAGTGGGGACAGGCCCTACGAGCAGTACTTC. It encodes CASGDRPYEQYF.

The rearrangement links TRBV7-9 to TRBJ2-7; D is possibly TRBD2 (5 bases). V was trimmed by 4 bases and J by 3 bases, leaving 16 bases between them. The CDR3 runs 15 residues. Per germline, CDR1 SEHNR and CDR2 FQNEAQ (reference sequence). The CDR3: CASSSGSSSLYEQYF. The CDR3 DNA sequence: TGTGCCAGCAGCTCCGGGTCTAGCAGCCTCTACGAGCAGTACTTC. Drawing the rest from reference TRBV7-9 and TRBJ2-7, the complete variable domain is DTGVSQNPRHKITKRGQNVTFRCDPISEHNRLYWYRQTLGQGPEFLTYFQNEAQLEKSRLLSDRFSAERPKGSFSTLEIQRTEQGDSAMYLCASSSGSSSLYEQYFGPGTRLTVT.

The rearrangement joins TRBV29-1 to TRBJ1-1; the D gene is possibly TRBD1 (5 bases). The CDR3 consists of 12 residues. Deletions cut 5 bases from V and 5 bases from J, with 12 bases between. Germline assignment: CDR1 SQVTM and CDR2 ANQGSEA. Here the CDR3 reads CSVLPGGTEAFF. The CDR3 coding sequence is TGCAGCGTTCTTCCCGGGGGAACTGAAGCTTTCTTT.

The rearrangement links TRBV7-8 to TRBJ1-1; possible D gene TRBD1, 5 bases. Germline assignment: CDR1 SGHVS and CDR2 FQNEAQ. The V end lost 6 bases, the J end lost 1 base, and 6 bases lay between the germline ends. The CDR3 has 12 amino acids. CDR3 loop: CASSGTNTEAFF. The CDR3 coding sequence is TGTGCCAGCAGTGGGACGAACACTGAAGCTTTCTTT.

CDR3 in amino acids: CSVDEQFF. DNA for the CDR3: TGCAGCGTTGATGAGCAGTTCTTC. The V call is TRBV29-1, the J call TRBJ2-1; no firm D call. Germline CDR1 and CDR2: SQVTM and ANQGSEA. CDR3 length: 8 residues. Trimming took off 3 bases at V and 9 bases at J, with 0 bases between the two ends.

This chain links TRBV14 with TRBJ2-7; a weak D match, TRBD2 (6 bases). The CDR3 spans 14 residues. Germline assignment: CDR1 SGHDN and CDR2 FVKESK. Trimming took off 1 base at V and 3 bases at J, with 10 bases between the two ends. The chain's CDR3 is CASSQGGEYYEQYF. Here the CDR3 DNA reads TGTGCCAGCAGCCAAGGGGGGGAATACTACGAGCAGTACTTC. Complete variable domain (other parts from reference TRBV14 and TRBJ2-7): EAGVTQFPSHSVIEKGQTVTLRCDPISGHDNLYWYRRVMGKEIKFLLHFVKESKQDESGMPNNRFLAERTGGTYSTLKVQPAELEDSGVYFCASSQGGEYYEQYFGPGTRLTVT.

J is TRBJ2-7 and V is TRBV9; 8 nucleotides agree with TRBD2. This CDR3 region has 16 residues. Losses at the gene ends were 0 bases for V and 3 bases for J; bases not matched to a gene: 8. Germline V gene data show CDR1 as SGDLS and CDR2 as YYNGEE. Here the CDR3 reads CASSVGGTSGLYEQYF. The CDR3 region has the DNA TGTGCCAGCAGCGTAGGAGGAACTAGCGGACTCTACGAGCAGTACTTC.

The rearrangement uses TRBV20-1 and TRBJ1-2, with D unresolved. The V and J ends lost 4 bases and 5 bases respectively, with 5 bases between them. Germline CDR1 and CDR2: DFQATT and SNEGSKA (reference sequence). The CDR3 contains 10 residues. This CDR3 is CSAKSYGYTF. As DNA, the CDR3 is TGCAGTGCTAAGTCTTATGGCTACACCTTC.